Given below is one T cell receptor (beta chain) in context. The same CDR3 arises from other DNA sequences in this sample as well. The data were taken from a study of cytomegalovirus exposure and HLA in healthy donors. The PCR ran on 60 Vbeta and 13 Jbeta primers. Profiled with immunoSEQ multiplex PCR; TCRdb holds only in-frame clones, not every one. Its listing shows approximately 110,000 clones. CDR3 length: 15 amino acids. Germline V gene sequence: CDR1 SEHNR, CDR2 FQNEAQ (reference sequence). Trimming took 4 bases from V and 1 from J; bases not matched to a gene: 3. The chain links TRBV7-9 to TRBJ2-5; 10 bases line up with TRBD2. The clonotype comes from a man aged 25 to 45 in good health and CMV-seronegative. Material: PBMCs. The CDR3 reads CASSSIAGGQETQYF. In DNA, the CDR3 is TGTGCCAGCAGCTCTATAGCGGGAGGCCAAGAGACCCAGTACTTC. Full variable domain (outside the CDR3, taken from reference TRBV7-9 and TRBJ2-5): DTGVSQNPRHKITKRGQNVTFRCDPISEHNRLYWYRQTLGQGPEFLTYFQNEAQLEKSRLLSDRFSAERPKGSFSTLEIQRTEQGDSAMYLCASSSIAGGQETQYFGPGTRLLVL.